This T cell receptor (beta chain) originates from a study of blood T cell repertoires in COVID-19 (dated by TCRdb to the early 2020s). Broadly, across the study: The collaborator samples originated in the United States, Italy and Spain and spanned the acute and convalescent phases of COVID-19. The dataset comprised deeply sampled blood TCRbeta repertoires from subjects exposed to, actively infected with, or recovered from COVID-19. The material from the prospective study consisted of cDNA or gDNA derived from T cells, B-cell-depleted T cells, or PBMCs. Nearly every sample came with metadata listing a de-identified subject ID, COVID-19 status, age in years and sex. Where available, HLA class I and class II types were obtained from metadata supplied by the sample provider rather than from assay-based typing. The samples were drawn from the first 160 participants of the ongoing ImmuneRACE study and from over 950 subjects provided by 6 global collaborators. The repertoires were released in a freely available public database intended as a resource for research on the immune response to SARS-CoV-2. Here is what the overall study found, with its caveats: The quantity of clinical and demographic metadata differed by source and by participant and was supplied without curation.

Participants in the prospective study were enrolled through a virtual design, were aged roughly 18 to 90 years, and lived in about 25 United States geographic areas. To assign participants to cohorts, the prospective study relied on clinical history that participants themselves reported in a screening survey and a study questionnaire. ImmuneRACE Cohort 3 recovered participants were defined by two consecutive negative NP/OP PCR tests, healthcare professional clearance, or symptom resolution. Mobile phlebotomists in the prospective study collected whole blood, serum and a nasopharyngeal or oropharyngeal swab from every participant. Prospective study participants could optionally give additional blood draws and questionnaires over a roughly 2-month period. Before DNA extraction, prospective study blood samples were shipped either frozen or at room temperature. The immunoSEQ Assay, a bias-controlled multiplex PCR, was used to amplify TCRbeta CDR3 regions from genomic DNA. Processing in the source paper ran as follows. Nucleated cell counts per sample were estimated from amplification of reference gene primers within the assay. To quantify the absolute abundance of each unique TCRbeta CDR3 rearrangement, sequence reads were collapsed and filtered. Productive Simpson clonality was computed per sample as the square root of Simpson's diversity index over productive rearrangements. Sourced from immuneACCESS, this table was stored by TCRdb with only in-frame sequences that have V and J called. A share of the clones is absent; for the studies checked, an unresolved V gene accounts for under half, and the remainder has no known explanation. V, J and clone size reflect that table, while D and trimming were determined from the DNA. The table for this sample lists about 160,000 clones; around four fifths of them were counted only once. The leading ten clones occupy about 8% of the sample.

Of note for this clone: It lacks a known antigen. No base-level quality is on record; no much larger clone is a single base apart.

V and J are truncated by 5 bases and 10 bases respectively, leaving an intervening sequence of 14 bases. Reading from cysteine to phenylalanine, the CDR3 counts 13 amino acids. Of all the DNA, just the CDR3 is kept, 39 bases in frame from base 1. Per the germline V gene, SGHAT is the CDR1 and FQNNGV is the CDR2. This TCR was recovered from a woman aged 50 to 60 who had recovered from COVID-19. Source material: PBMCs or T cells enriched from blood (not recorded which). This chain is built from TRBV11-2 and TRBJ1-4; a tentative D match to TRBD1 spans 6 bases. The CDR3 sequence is CASSENRDGKLFF. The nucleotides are TGTGCCAGCAGCGAAAACAGGGACGGAAAACTGTTTTTT.